The source of this TCR beta chain is a study of tumor T cells in aggressive B-cell lymphoma. CDR1 is MNHEY, CDR2 SMNVEV, per germline (reference sequence). V was clipped by 0 bases and J by 6 bases; unmatched bases: 5. CDR3 length equals 16 residues. The method was immunoSEQ multiplex PCR; TCRdb's version includes in-frame clones alone and lacks a portion of them. The sample shows about 2,400 clones, about 80% of them seen only once. The sequence came from an adult with diffuse large B cell lymphoma. Sequencing used tumor tissue. The V call is TRBV27, the J call TRBJ2-2; 9 bases are a match to TRBD1. CDR3 residues: CASSLSAWTGAGELFF. Here the CDR3 DNA reads TGTGCCAGCAGTTTATCAGCCTGGACAGGGGCCGGGGAGCTGTTTTTT.